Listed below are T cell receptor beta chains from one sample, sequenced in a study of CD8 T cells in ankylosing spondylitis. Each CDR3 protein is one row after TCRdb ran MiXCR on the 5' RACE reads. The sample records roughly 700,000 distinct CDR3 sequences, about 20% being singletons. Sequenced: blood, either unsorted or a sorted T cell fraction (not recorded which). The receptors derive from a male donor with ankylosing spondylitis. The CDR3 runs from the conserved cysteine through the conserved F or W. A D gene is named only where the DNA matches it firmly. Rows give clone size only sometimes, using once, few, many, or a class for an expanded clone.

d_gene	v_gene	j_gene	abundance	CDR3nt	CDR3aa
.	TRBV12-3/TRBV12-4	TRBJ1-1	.	TGTGCCAGCAGTTCGTTCGGGGGGGGGAACACTGAAGCTTTCTTT	CASSSFGGGNTEAFF
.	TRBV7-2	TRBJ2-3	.	TGTGCCAGCAGCTTATTTAGCAGCTACATCACAGATACGCAGTATTTT	CASSLFSSYITDTQYF
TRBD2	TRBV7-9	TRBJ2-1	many	TGTGCCAGCAGCGCGGGACTAGCGGGAGTGATTGATGAGCAGTTCTTC	CASSAGLAGVIDEQFF
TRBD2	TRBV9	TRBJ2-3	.	TGTGCCAGCAGCGGGACTAGCGGGAGTTCAGGGGATACGCAGTATTTT	CASSGTSGSSGDTQYF
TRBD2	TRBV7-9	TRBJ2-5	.	TGTGCCAGCAGCTTAGAGGTAGCGGGGAACCAAGAGACCCAGTACTTC	CASSLEVAGNQETQYF
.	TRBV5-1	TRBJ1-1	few	TGCGCCAGCAGCCCTCAGGCAGGGCGGGATGAAGCTTTCTTT	CASSPQAGRDEAFF
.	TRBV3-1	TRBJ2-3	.	TGTGCCAGCAGCGAGGGGACTCCTCCCTTAGATACGCAGTATTTT	CASSEGTPPLDTQYF
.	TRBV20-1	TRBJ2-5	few	TGCAGGGGAATCGGGGCCTCCCAAGAGACCCAGTACTTC	CRGIGASQETQYF
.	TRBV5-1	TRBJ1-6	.	TGCGCCAGCAGTTACAGGTCGGGGAATTCACCCCTCCACTTT	CASSYRSGNSPLHF
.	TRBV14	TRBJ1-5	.	TGTGCCAGCAGCCAATATGGGGATCAGCCCCAGCATTTT	CASSQYGDQPQHF
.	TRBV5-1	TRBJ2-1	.	TGCGCCAGCAGCTTGGGTCTAGCGTTTGAGCAGTTCTTC	CASSLGLAFEQFF
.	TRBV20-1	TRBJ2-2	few	TGCAGTGCCAAGCTCGTGGCTCCAGACACCGGGGAGCTGTTTTTT	CSAKLVAPDTGELFF
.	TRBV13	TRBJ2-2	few	TGTGCCAGCAGCCCCCTGGGGCGGGACACCGGGGAGCTGTTTTTT	CASSPLGRDTGELFF
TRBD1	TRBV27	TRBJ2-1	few	TGTGCCAGCAGGCCCAGGGGGCTCTACGATGAGCAGTTCTTC	CASRPRGLYDEQFF
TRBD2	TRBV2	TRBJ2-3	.	TGTGCCAGCAGTGAATTCGGGGGGAATACGCAGTATTTT	CASSEFGGNTQYF
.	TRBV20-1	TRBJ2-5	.	TGCAGTGCTACCGGCGGTGGGGAGACCCAGTACTTC	CSATGGGETQYF
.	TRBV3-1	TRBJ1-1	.	TGTGCCAGCAGCCAACAAAACGGGGCTGAAGCTTTCTTT	CASSQQNGAEAFF
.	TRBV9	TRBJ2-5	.	TGTGCCAGCAGCGTGGGACCGGGACAAGAGACCCAGTACTTC	CASSVGPGQETQYF
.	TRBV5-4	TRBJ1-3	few	TGTGCCAGCAGCCCCAGGGGTACTGGAAACACCATATATTTT	CASSPRGTGNTIYF
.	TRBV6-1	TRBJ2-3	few	TGTGCCAGCAGTAGGGGAGCGAGCAACACAGATACGCAGTATTTT	CASSRGASNTDTQYF
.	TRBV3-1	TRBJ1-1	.	TGTGCCAGCAGCCAAACAGGGTTTTCCACTGAAGCTTTCTTT	CASSQTGFSTEAFF
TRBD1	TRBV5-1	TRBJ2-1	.	TGCGCCAGCAGCTTGCAGGGGGTCTACAATGAGCAGTTCTTC	CASSLQGVYNEQFF
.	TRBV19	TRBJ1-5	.	TGTGCCAGTACCCCTCCGGGCCATAGCAATCAGCCCCAGCATTTT	CASTPPGHSNQPQHF
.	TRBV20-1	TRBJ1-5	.	TGCAGTGCTAGAGATCGAGGGTTGGGCAATCAGCCCCAGCATTTT	CSARDRGLGNQPQHF